These 4 T cell receptor beta chains originate from one sample sequenced in a study of regulatory T cells in long-lasting Graves disease. Time point described: newly diagnosed GD, antithyroid drugs for less than 3 months. Researchers made the TCR library from RNA that was extracted from PBMCs. To make TCR beta libraries, researchers used iRepertoire HTBI primers and Arm-PCR of CDR3 regions. TCRdb fed the multiplex PCR reads into MiXCR, producing one record per CDR3 protein. The sample has 450,000 to 500,000 distinct CDR3 sequences; around 15% are singletons. The same sample was also used in a study of T cells in Graves' hyperthyroidism and ophthalmopathy.

Material: peripheral blood mononuclear cells (PBMCs), obtained at new diagnosis, from a patient treated with antithyroid drugs. The receptors here all came from a man aged 35-49 years with Graves disease.

The chain combines TRBV27 with TRBJ2-3; TRBD2 matches at 9 bases. The CDR3 sequence is 15 residues long. The germline gives CDR1 MNHEY, CDR2 SMNVEV (reference sequence). V lost 6 bases and J lost 3; bases outside the gene matches: 7. The CDR3, as DNA: TGTGCCAGCAGGGGGTCAAGCGGGAGGACAGATACGCAGTATTTT. Translating gives CASRGSSGRTDTQYF.

On this clonotype: A much larger clone lies a single base off, so this may be a read error. This chain uses TRBV4-1 with TRBJ2-7, with 10 bases identical to TRBD2. V gave up 8 bases and J gave up 4 bases; unmatched junction bases: 14. The CDR3 has 16 amino acids. Looked up from germline, CDR1 is MGHRA and CDR2 is YSYEKL. In DNA form, the CDR3 reads TGCGCCAGCCGCCTCATCGGGGCTAGCGGGAGTTACGAGCAGTACTTC. Translated, it gives CASRLIGASGSYEQYF.

The rearrangement links TRBV6-5 to TRBJ2-1; D tentatively fits TRBD1 or TRBD2 (5 bases each). Trimming stripped 2 bases from V and 10 bases from J, with 6 bases between. Germline V gives CDR1 MNHEY, CDR2 SVGAGI. CDR3 length: 11 amino acids. CDR3 in DNA: TGTGCCAGCAGTTACGGGACCGAGCAGTTCTTC. Translated, it gives CASSYGTEQFF.

The chain employs TRBV7-9 and TRBJ2-1; D might be TRBD1 (6 bases). Deletions cut 4 bases from V and 15 bases from J, with 16 bases between. The germline V gene has CDR1 SEHNR and CDR2 FQNEAQ (reference sequence). The length of the CDR3 is 12 residues. The CDR3 coding sequence is TGTGCCAGCAGCTCGATTTGGCAGGACAGGTTCTTC. Translated: CASSSIWQDRFF.